This T cell receptor (beta chain) came from a study of T cell clones after liver transplantation. Study context: TCRbeta sequencing after a pre-transplant mixed lymphocyte reaction identified graft-donor-reactive clones, later tracked in post-transplant blood. Without induction therapy, subjects received standard immunosuppression until 12-24 months post-transplant.

Profiling relied on immunoSEQ multiplex PCR, and the TCRdb table lists in-frame clones only, not all of them. Here the sample spans tens of thousands of clones, approximately 77% being singletons. V lost 7 bases and J lost 12, with 16 bases in between. The V gene's germline CDR1 is MNHNY and CDR2 SVGAGI (reference sequence). This CDR3 contains 11 residues. This TCR derives from a human patient who received a liver transplant. A share of the T cells may be of graft donor origin. Sequenced here: CD4+ T cells from blood, sampled at the 22-month timepoint. The rearrangement links TRBV6-6 to TRBJ2-7; maybe TRBD2 (6 bases). The CDR3 DNA follows: TGTGCCAGCACCTTTACGGGAGTCTGGTACTTC. As protein: CASTFTGVWYF.